These T cell receptor beta chains were read from a single sample in a study of a mutant IDH1 vaccine in newly diagnosed glioma. Their specific antigens are unknown. Sequencing used immunoSEQ multiplex PCR; TCRdb keeps in-frame clones, though not all of them. The profile shows about 130,000 clones, 80% of them singletons. Material: PBMCs, obtained from a glioma patient whose treatment included an IDH1 peptide vaccine. All receptors derive from a man in his forties with glioma. CDR3s leave out the opening cysteine and the closing phenylalanine or tryptophan. Fields, in order: clone size, J gene, V gene, CDR3 protein. The listing skips clone size in some rows; elsewhere it reads once, few, many or a size class.

many	TRBJ1-5	TRBV12-5	ASGPALNQPQH
many	TRBJ2-7	TRBV4-2	ASSQAPRANYEQY
NA	TRBJ2-7	TRBV6-5	ASSRTVSYEQY
NA	TRBJ2-5	TRBV5-6	ASSLGQGAQETQY
NA	TRBJ2-3	TRBV4-2	ASSQEAGGLGDTQY
NA	TRBJ1-1	TRBV4-1	ASSQPFQGYKEAF
NA	TRBJ2-2	TRBV29-1	SAQVLWGERTGELF
once	TRBJ2-7	TRBV4-3	ASSQDQARGPYEQY
NA	TRBJ1-6	TRBV5-4	ASSLGLGGAQNSPLH
NA	TRBJ2-1	TRBV7-8	ASSIGTGDNEQF
NA	TRBJ2-7	TRBV11-2	ASSSFLGTASSYEQY
NA	TRBJ2-1	TRBV10-1	ASSDKARGGVDEQF
NA	TRBJ2-7	TRBV4-2	ASSRDGNYEQY
NA	TRBJ2-1	TRBV5-6	ASSLVQRENNEQF
NA	TRBJ2-3	TRBV25-1	ASSEWNTDTQY
NA	TRBJ1-1	TRBV11-2	ASSLGPNMNTEAF
NA	TRBJ2-3	TRBV30	AWTGPRLAESSTDTQY
NA	TRBJ2-6	TRBV7-8	ASSLVPFGANVLT
NA	TRBJ2-3	TRBV18	ASSLGRETDTQY
NA	TRBJ2-3	TRBV6-1	ASSASRTSTDTQY
NA	TRBJ2-7	TRBV6-5	ASSNGFGEQY
NA	TRBJ2-5	TRBV7-2	ASSLTVSGRETQY
NA	TRBJ1-3	TRBV7-7	ASSPDTSGNTIY
NA	TRBJ2-1	TRBV7-9	ASIRGWDSYNEQF
NA	TRBJ2-2	TRBV12-5	ASGFQSKDTGELF
NA	TRBJ2-7	TRBV19	ASSIYAGGSGRAGNYEQY
NA	TRBJ1-1	TRBV6-5	ASSYLAGWYTEAF
NA	TRBJ1-6	TRBV2	ASSETGTVYSPLH
NA	TRBJ1-5	TRBV6-4	ASSDSPGYSNQPQH
NA	TRBJ2-7	TRBV4-3	ASSQATGGPYEQY
NA	TRBJ2-2	TRBV29-1	SVEGLTSGNTGELF
NA	TRBJ2-3	TRBV5-8	ASSFGNRGRDTQY
NA	TRBJ1-5	TRBV18	ASSRMWGGDQPQH
few	TRBJ1-4	TRBV7-8	ASSLANGAKLF
few	TRBJ1-5	TRBV4-1	ASSQGPGGINNQPQH
NA	TRBJ1-1	TRBV5-4	ASSLDINRTPERTEAF
few	TRBJ1-1	TRBV5-1	ASSSPGGGTEAF
few	TRBJ1-5	TRBV7-9	ASSLTAGGNQPQH
NA	TRBJ2-5	TRBV6-5	ASSYNGLGETQY
NA	TRBJ2-1	TRBV2	ASRGGTSGREYEQF
NA	TRBJ1-1	TRBV6-5	ASSAIRGPNTEAF
NA	TRBJ2-7	TRBV6-5	ASSYQQGVYEQY